These 28 T cell receptor beta chains share one sample of origin, sequenced in a study of spatial heterogeneity in lung cancer. In TCRdb, the 5' RACE reads were re-called with MiXCR into one record per CDR3 protein. This table holds several thousand distinct CDR3 sequences, about 15% found once. Described time point: sample taken at primary tumor resection. Antigen specificity for these receptors is unknown. The study, taken as a whole, reports: Higher tumor mutation counts went along with higher counts of expanded intratumoral alpha and beta TCRs.

The sequenced sample was lung tumor tissue, obtained at surgery. These receptors were collected from a female donor with early-stage non-small cell lung cancer.

As regards this clonotype: This beta chain lies outside the target of a library built for alpha chains; its clone size means little. The rearrangement uses TRBV29-1 and TRBJ1-1; D not resolved. In germline, CDR1 is SQVTM, CDR2 ANQGSEA. V was trimmed by 5 bases and J by 5 bases, leaving 18 bases between them. The CDR3 covers 14 residues. The CDR3 loop is CSVRHPAKKTEAFF. CDR3 sequence (DNA): TGCAGCGTTCGACACCCCGCCAAGAAAACTGAAGCTTTCTTT.

Many counts were recorded for this clonotype. Because the library targeted alpha chains, this beta chain is an off-target read whose size means little. This chain links TRBV20-1 with TRBJ2-3; 8 bases line up with TRBD1. This CDR3 has 15 residues. CDR1 DFQATT and CDR2 SNEGSKA come from the germline V gene (reference sequence). V dropped 5 bases and J dropped 0; count of bases not matched to a gene: 7. CDR3: CSAGDRRGSTDTQYF. CDR3 sequence (DNA): TGCAGTGCTGGGGACAGGCGGGGTAGCACAGATACGCAGTATTTT.

This clonotype was picked up many times. A library made for alpha chains picked up this beta chain off target, so its size means little. The rearrangement links TRBV13 to TRBJ2-7; either TRBD1 or TRBD2 may fit D (5 bases each). Germline V gene lookup returns CDR1 PRHDT and CDR2 FYEKMQ (reference sequence). This CDR3 is built from 15 residues. The ends were cut back, 0 bases at V and 4 bases at J, with 13 bases in the middle. CDR3 loop: CASSLGRGLGYEQYF. As DNA, the CDR3 is TGTGCCAGCAGCTTAGGGAGGGGATTGGGGTACGAGCAGTACTTC.

By its share, this clonotype is large. The library was designed around alpha chains, so this beta chain is a stray read whose abundance carries little weight. The chain carries TRBV2 and TRBJ2-7; tentative D call: TRBD2 (6 bases). V shed 7 bases and J shed 4 bases, with 20 bases lying between them. Germline assignment: CDR1 SNHLY and CDR2 FYNNEI. This CDR3 comprises 15 residues. CDR3 DNA: TGTGCCAGCACCGCATGGAGGGGAGGAGGGTACGAGCAGTACTTC. Protein sequence: CASTAWRGGGYEQYF.

This clonotype was seen at least ten times. Found in a library prepared for alpha chains, this beta chain is an off-target read, and its abundance has little meaning. This rearrangement joins TRBV28 to TRBJ1-2; D ambiguous. The CDR3 has 11 residues. V was trimmed by 6 bases and J by 8 bases, leaving 10 bases between them. The germline V gene has CDR1 MDHEN and CDR2 SYDVKM. The CDR3 DNA reads as TGTGCCAGCAGCATTCCCAGCGGCTACACCTTC. Translation gives CASSIPSGYTF.

This clonotype was seen a handful of times. This beta chain is a stray read from a library made for alpha chains; its abundance is not meaningful. The chain employs TRBV4-3 and TRBJ2-4; TRBD2 agrees at 7 bases. The trim removed 3 bases at V and 2 bases at J, leaving 10 bases unmatched. CDR1 is LGHNA, CDR2 YSLEER, per germline. This CDR3 region has 17 residues. The CDR3 coding sequence is TGCGCCAGCAGCCACCCGGGGGGAGCGGAGTCCAAAAACATTCAGTACTTC. This gives the protein CASSHPGGAESKNIQYF.

Remarks on this clonotype: This beta chain slipped into a library made for alpha chains as a stray read, so its size is not meaningful. This sequence joins TRBV12-5 and TRBJ2-2; no firm D call. Trimming cost V 2 bases and J 6 bases, with 13 bases left between them. Germline loops: CDR1 LGHNT, CDR2 FRNRAP. This CDR3 region has 15 residues. Here the CDR3 reads CASGLLIGMAGELFF. CDR3 DNA sequence: TGTGCTAGTGGTTTGCTAATCGGAATGGCCGGGGAGCTGTTTTTT.

This clonotype was detected many times. Little can be read into the size of this beta chain, an off-target read in a library designed for alpha chains. DNA for the CDR3: TGCGCCAGCAGCTTGGAACCAAACCTTGCAGATACCCAGTACTTC. Translating gives CASSLEPNLADTQYF. The V and J genes are TRBV5-1 and TRBJ2-5; D is ambiguous. Germline values: CDR1 SGHRS, CDR2 YFSETQ. Trimming stripped 0 bases from V and 8 bases from J, with 17 bases between. The CDR3 covers 15 residues.

As concerns this clonotype: As an off-target read in a library built for alpha chains, this beta chain has a frequency of little significance. V is TRBV4-3 and J is TRBJ2-1; 9 bases match TRBD2. The CDR3 contains 19 residues. The junction had 14 bases not matched to a gene; V was cut back by 3 bases and J by 2 bases. From germline, CDR1 is LGHNA and CDR2 YSLEER. CDR3 sequence: CASSQVFRSGGMTYNEQFF. The DNA for the CDR3 is TGCGCCAGCAGCCAGGTATTTAGAAGCGGGGGGATGACCTACAATGAGCAGTTCTTC.

This clonotype was counted a few times. The library was designed around alpha chains, so this beta chain is a stray read whose abundance carries little weight. The J gene is TRBJ2-3, the V gene TRBV20-1, with 9 bases fitting TRBD2. Per the germline V gene, CDR1 is DFQATT and CDR2 is SNEGSKA (reference sequence). CDR3 length equals 14 residues. The trim removed 5 bases at V and 4 bases at J, leaving 7 bases unmatched. The CDR3 here is CSAPDSGGADTQYF. The CDR3 bases are TGCAGTGCTCCAGATAGCGGGGGAGCAGATACGCAGTATTTT.

This clonotype is medium-sized by share. A library prepared for alpha chains yielded this beta chain as an off-target read; its size is of little meaning. The chain links TRBV27 to TRBJ2-3; TRBD2 is a possible D gene (7 bases). The ends were cut back, 2 bases at V and 2 bases at J, with 20 bases in the middle. Germline CDR1 and CDR2: MNHEY and SMNVEV (reference sequence). This CDR3 is 18 amino acids long. The CDR3 nucleotides read TGTGCCAGCAGTTTAAGGATCGGGGGGCAGGGTGCCACAGATACGCAGTATTTT. Translation gives CASSLRIGGQGATDTQYF.

This clonotype is categorized as medium-sized. This beta chain is a stray sequence in a library constructed for alpha chains; its clone size is not meaningful. The chain carries TRBV7-3 and TRBJ2-5, with a weak D call TRBD2 (6 bases). Germline CDR1 SGHTA, CDR2 FQGTGA. The ends were cut back, 5 bases at V and 4 bases at J, with 14 bases in the middle. This CDR3 is 14 amino acids long. In nucleotides, the CDR3 is TGTGCCAGCAGCCGCCCGGGGGACGCAGAGACCCAGTACTTC. Its protein is CASSRPGDAETQYF.

This clonotype is classed as large (0.1 to 1%). This beta chain slipped into a library made for alpha chains as a stray read, so its size is not meaningful. The chain carries TRBV6-1 and TRBJ2-3; TRBD1 is a possible D gene (7 bases). The CDR3 has 18 amino acids. Trimming removed 8 bases from V and 0 bases from J, with 24 bases in between. The V gene's germline CDR1 is MNHNS and CDR2 SASEGT. The CDR3 DNA is TGTGCCAGCTCCCCGAGGGGGCTAGGACTAACTAGCACAGATACGCAGTATTTT. Translating it yields CASSPRGLGLTSTDTQYF.

This clonotype was picked up many times. This beta chain is an unintended read in a library built for alpha chains; its size means little. The rearrangement joins TRBV27 to TRBJ1-1; D gene unclear. Germline CDR1 is MNHEY and CDR2 is SMNVEV (reference sequence). The CDR3 contains 15 residues. V was shortened by 1 base and J by 5 bases, with 14 bases between the two germline ends. CDR3 sequence reads: CASSLWWTRDTEAFF. For the CDR3, the DNA is TGTGCCAGCAGTTTATGGTGGACTAGGGATACTGAAGCTTTCTTT.

Sample share makes this clonotype medium-sized. This beta chain came through as a stray read in a library set up for alpha chains, and its size says little. The genes are TRBV24-1 and TRBJ1-3; D might be TRBD1 (5 bases). The V gene's germline CDR1 is KGHDR and CDR2 SFDVKD. Trimming removed 4 bases from V and 0 bases from J, with 18 bases in between. This CDR3 is 18 amino acids long. For the CDR3, the DNA is TGTGCCACCAGTGACCTTCGGGGCAACACGTTCTCTGGAAACACCATATATTTT. This translates into CATSDLRGNTFSGNTIYF.

Judged by abundance, this clonotype is medium-sized. This beta chain is an unintended read in a library built for alpha chains; its size means little. The rearrangement links TRBV27 to TRBJ1-6; TRBD1 matches 8 bases. The CDR3 spans 13 residues. The V and J ends lost 6 bases and 10 bases, in that order; junction bases with no gene match: 5. Germline V gene sequence: CDR1 MNHEY, CDR2 SMNVEV (reference sequence). CDR3 nucleotides: TGTGCCAGCAGCGACAGGGGAAGGTCACCCCTCCACTTT. This encodes CASSDRGRSPLHF.

Of note for this clonotype: A library made for alpha chains picked up this beta chain off target, so its size means little. The genes are TRBV5-1 and TRBJ1-2; 7 positions match TRBD1. The CDR3 spans 15 residues. CDR1 is SGHRS, CDR2 YFSETQ, per germline. Trimming cost V 8 bases and J 4 bases; bases outside gene matches: 14. CDR3 sequence reads: CARALQGIVGYGYTF. As DNA, the CDR3 is TGCGCCAGAGCCTTACAGGGGATCGTCGGCTATGGCTACACCTTC.

This clonotype was recorded a few times. This beta chain is a stray sequence in a library constructed for alpha chains; its clone size is not meaningful. The chain uses TRBV6-1 and TRBJ2-2, with D possibly matching TRBD1 (5 bases). V was shortened by 6 bases and J by 2 bases, with 10 bases between the two germline ends. Per germline, CDR1 MNHNS and CDR2 SASEGT. There are 14 residues in the CDR3. In DNA form, the CDR3 reads TGTGCCAGCAGGAGCAGGGTTAACACCGGGGAGCTGTTTTTT. Protein sequence: CASRSRVNTGELFF.

With respect to this clonotype: The size of this beta chain means little, since it is a stray read in a library made for alpha chains. The chain combines TRBV7-8 with TRBJ2-1; 8 nucleotides align to TRBD2. This CDR3 has 14 residues. Germline V gene lookup returns CDR1 SGHVS and CDR2 FQNEAQ. J lost 10 bases, V lost 1 base, and 6 bases had no gene match. CDR3 sequence: CASSLELAGFEQFF. The CDR3 DNA sequence: TGTGCCAGCAGCTTAGAATTAGCGGGATTCGAGCAGTTCTTC.

By share, this clonotype counts as medium-sized. This beta chain lies outside the target of a library built for alpha chains; its clone size means little. The chain carries TRBV29-1 and TRBJ2-5; a weak D match, TRBD2 (6 bases). The CDR3 has 14 amino acids. Germline V gene lookup returns CDR1 SQVTM and CDR2 ANQGSEA. V lost 7 bases and J lost 4, with 19 bases in between. CDR3 loop: CSGSTSSVRETQYF. The CDR3 DNA follows: TGCAGCGGGTCGACGTCTAGCGTTCGAGAGACCCAGTACTTC.

This clonotype was recorded a few times. The library was built for alpha chains, so this beta chain is an off-target read and its size means little. The chain carries TRBV19 and TRBJ1-2; TRBD1 agrees at 9 bases. Per germline, CDR1 LNHDA and CDR2 SQIVND (reference sequence). V was clipped by 5 bases and J by 5 bases; unmatched bases: 9. The CDR3 is 15 amino acids. The CDR3 loop reads CASSRTGTGIYGYTF. The CDR3 DNA follows: TGTGCCAGTAGTCGAACCGGGACAGGGATTTATGGCTACACCTTC.

This clonotype ranks as medium-sized. This beta chain came through as a stray read in a library set up for alpha chains, and its size says little. V gene TRBV5-1 combines with J gene TRBJ2-2, with D uncertain. V shed 6 bases and J shed 7 bases, with 10 bases lying between them. Germline V gene data show CDR1 as SGHRS and CDR2 as YFSETQ. This CDR3 is built from 12 residues. CDR3 nucleotide sequence: TGCGCCAGCAATAAAGGGAACGGGGAGCTGTTTTTT. Protein sequence: CASNKGNGELFF.

This clonotype has ten or more counts. This beta chain was picked up by a library intended for alpha chains and is off target, so its count carries little meaning. This chain joins TRBV6-5 and TRBJ2-2, with D possibly TRBD2 on 6 matching bases. CDR3 size: 14 residues. V lost 7 bases and J 4 bases, leaving 13 bases between the germline ends. CDR1 and CDR2 from the germline V gene are MNHEY and SVGAGI. For the CDR3, the DNA is TGTGCCAGCACCCGGGAGTACCGCACCGGGGAGCTGTTTTTT. Its translation: CASTREYRTGELFF.

About this clonotype itself: In a library made to pick up alpha chains, this beta chain is a stray read with a size that means little. The chain carries TRBV11-3 and TRBJ2-7; D is unresolved. The CDR3 runs to 12 residues. The germline gives CDR1 SGHNT, CDR2 YENEEA. The germline V and J ends were trimmed by 0 bases and 5 bases, with 5 bases remaining between them. As DNA, the CDR3 is TGTGCCAGCAGCTTAGATGCGGACGAGCAGTACTTC. Its protein product is CASSLDADEQYF.

Concerning this clonotype: This beta chain is an unintended read in a library built for alpha chains; its size means little. The chain has TRBV29-1 and TRBJ2-7; possible D gene TRBD2, 5 bases. The CDR3 covers 11 residues. Looked up from germline, CDR1 is SQVTM and CDR2 is ANQGSEA. V lost 5 bases and J lost 4, with 9 bases in between. In DNA, the CDR3 is TGCAGCGTTACCACGGGGTACGAGCAGTACTTC. Translation gives CSVTTGYEQYF.

Within the sample, this clonotype is medium-sized. Being off target in a library aimed at alpha chains, this beta chain has a size of little meaning. The chain recombines TRBV28 with TRBJ1-2; a possible D gene is TRBD1 (6 bases). CDR3 length: 15 amino acids. Trimming took 3 bases from V and 3 from J, leaving 14 bases between them. Germline V gene sequence: CDR1 MDHEN, CDR2 SYDVKM. As DNA, the CDR3 is TGTGCCAGCAGTTTCCGTTCCAGGGGCGACTATGGCTACACCTTC. Protein: CASSFRSRGDYGYTF.

This clonotype qualifies as medium-sized (0.01 to 0.1%). Little can be read into the size of this beta chain, an off-target read in a library designed for alpha chains. The rearrangement links TRBV6-5 to TRBJ2-6, with D unresolved. CDR1 is MNHEY and CDR2 is SVGAGI in the germline V gene. V was shortened by 5 bases and J by 0 bases, with 8 bases between the two germline ends. The CDR3 consists of 15 residues. CDR3 sequence reads: CASSSTSSGANVLTF. In nucleotides, the CDR3 is TGTGCCAGCAGTAGTACAAGCTCTGGGGCCAACGTCCTGACTTTC.

By sample share, this clonotype is medium-sized. With the library built for alpha chains, this beta chain is off target and its frequency is not meaningful. V usage is TRBV7-9 and J usage is TRBJ2-4; D unclear. Germline values: CDR1 SEHNR, CDR2 FQNEAQ (reference sequence). This CDR3 comprises 15 residues. V was shortened by 5 bases and J by 0 bases, with 11 bases between the two germline ends. The CDR3 nucleotides are TGTGCCAGCAGCGAAGAAGAATTAGCCAAAAACATTCAGTACTTC. This translates into CASSEEELAKNIQYF.